A single sample gave rise to the 20 T cell receptor beta chains below, sequenced in a study of blood T cell repertoires in COVID-19. TCRdb's copy holds only in-frame clones and misses some; the assay was immunoSEQ multiplex PCR. The sample yields a few hundred thousand clones, 85% to 90% seen once. Sequencing used PBMCs or T cells enriched from blood (not recorded which). The receptors shown here come from a woman between 45 and 65 years old who had recovered from COVID-19.

The CDR3 here is CASTGSGNTIYF. As DNA, the CDR3 is TGTGCCAGCACGGGCTCTGGAAACACCATATATTTT. The chain links TRBV2 to TRBJ1-3; D gene unclear. The CDR3 is made up of 12 amino acids. V was pared by 7 bases and J by 0 bases, with 4 bases between. Germline V gives CDR1 SNHLY, CDR2 FYNNEI.

V gene TRBV6-2 or TRBV6-3 combines with J gene TRBJ2-1; 9 bases map to TRBD2. Germline values: CDR1 MNHEY, CDR2 SVGEGT. The CDR3 sequence is 15 residues long. Unmatched junction bases numbered 6, after V lost 2 bases and J lost 7 bases. In nucleotides, the CDR3 is TGTGCCAGCAGTTACGCGGGGGGGCCTGGGAATGAGCAGTTCTTC. Translated: CASSYAGGPGNEQFF.

The rearrangement uses TRBV3-1 (or the pseudogene TRBV3-2) and TRBJ2-5; 12 bases line up with TRBD1. This CDR3 is 16 amino acids long. The germline gives CDR1 LGHDT, CDR2 YNNKEL (reference sequence). V trimming: 0 bases; J trimming: 5 bases; junction bases outside the gene matches: 4. CDR3 residues: CASSQDGTGGGETQYF. The CDR3 nucleotides are TGTGCCAGCAGCCAAGATGGGACAGGGGGCGGTGAGACCCAGTACTTC.

V is TRBV20-1 and J is TRBJ2-3; no clear D. V lost 6 bases and J 4 bases, leaving 8 bases between the germline ends. This CDR3 comprises 11 residues. Looked up from germline, CDR1 is DFQATT and CDR2 is SNEGSKA (reference sequence). CDR3 region: CSAPSPDTQYF. The CDR3 DNA reads as TGCAGTGCCCCGTCCCCAGATACGCAGTATTTT.

The gene calls are TRBV29-1 and TRBJ1-2; D is uncertain. Germline CDR1 and CDR2: SQVTM and ANQGSEA. The germline V and J ends were trimmed by 7 bases and 2 bases, with 14 bases remaining between them. The length of the CDR3 is 13 residues. The CDR3 protein is CSDGSPPNYGYTF. DNA for the CDR3: TGCAGCGACGGGTCCCCGCCGAACTATGGCTACACCTTC.

The V gene is TRBV30, the J gene TRBJ1-2; no clear D. V lost 0 bases and J lost 10, with 15 bases in between. The length of the CDR3 is 13 residues. Looked up from germline, CDR1 is GTSNPN and CDR2 is SVGIG (reference sequence). CDR3 sequence (DNA): TGTGCCTGGAGTGTTCTGCTTACTGTAGACTACACCTTC. Its translation: CAWSVLLTVDYTF.

The chain uses TRBV4-2 and TRBJ1-2; D unclear. Germline V gene data show CDR1 as LGHNA and CDR2 as YNFKEQ. CDR3 length: 16 residues. The germline V and J ends were trimmed by 0 bases and 5 bases, with 16 bases remaining between them. The CDR3 coding sequence is TGTGCCAGCAGCCAAGATCTGGACGGACGGGGTTATGGCTACACCTTC. Amino acids: CASSQDLDGRGYGYTF.

This chain uses TRBV6-6 with TRBJ1-1; 8 bases map to TRBD1. The CDR3 extends over 17 amino acids. Germline V gene data show CDR1 as MNHNY and CDR2 as SVGAGI (reference sequence). Trimming removed 5 bases from V and 5 bases from J; junction bases left unmatched: 16. As DNA, the CDR3 is TGTGCCAGCAGTCCGGGACAGGTCGGTTGGTCGGGAACTGAAGCTTTCTTT. Encoded protein: CASSPGQVGWSGTEAFF.

The count of this clone is one. This chain connects TRBV3-1 (or the pseudogene TRBV3-2) to TRBJ2-4; 8 positions agree with TRBD1. The germline CDR1 and CDR2 sequences are LGHDT and YNNKEL (reference sequence). J lost 3 bases, V lost 3 bases, and 4 bases had no gene match. This CDR3 spans 15 amino acids. CDR3 in amino acids: CASSHRDRGKNIQYF. The CDR3 DNA follows: TGTGCCAGCAGCCACCGAGACAGGGGCAAAAACATTCAGTACTTC.

J is TRBJ2-3 and V is TRBV7-3, with 8 positions matching TRBD2. Per the germline V gene, CDR1 is SGHTA and CDR2 is FQGTGA. The trim removed 5 bases at V and 5 bases at J, leaving 12 bases unmatched. The CDR3 is 16 residues long. The CDR3 nucleotides read TGTGCCAGCAGCCCCCATCGCGGGGGGCAGGGAGATACGCAGTATTTT. Its protein is CASSPHRGGQGDTQYF. Full variable domain (rest looked up from reference TRBV7-3 and TRBJ2-3): GAGVSQTPSNKVTEKGKYVELRCDPISGHTALYWYRQSLGQGPEFLIYFQGTGAADDSGLPNDRFFAVRPEGSVSTLKIQRTERGDSAVYLCASSPHRGGQGDTQYFGPGTRLTVL.

The gene calls are TRBV27 and TRBJ1-2; maybe TRBD1 (5 bases). The CDR3 covers 14 residues. Germline V gene data show CDR1 as MNHEY and CDR2 as SMNVEV (reference sequence). Deletions cut 5 bases from V and 4 bases from J, with 14 bases between. The CDR3 loop is CASSPLGRGYGYTF. CDR3 coding DNA: TGTGCCAGCAGTCCGCTGGGGAGGGGCTATGGCTACACCTTC.

The rearrangement uses TRBV7-6 and TRBJ1-1; 8 bases fit TRBD1. Germline CDR1 reads SGHVS; CDR2 reads FNYEAQ. V lost 4 bases and J lost 1; bases outside the gene matches: 5. This CDR3 spans 15 amino acids. The CDR3: CASSSYGQGNTEAFF. The CDR3 nucleotides read TGTGCCAGCAGCTCATATGGACAGGGGAACACTGAAGCTTTCTTT.

V gene TRBV7-2 combines with J gene TRBJ2-1; 7 nucleotides agree with TRBD1. J gave up 7 bases and V 5 bases, and 14 bases lay outside the gene matches. CDR1 SGHTA and CDR2 FQGNSA come from the germline V gene. This CDR3 region has 16 residues. The CDR3 nucleotides read TGTGCCAGCAGCCGTCAAACTCTCAGGGGGAGTAATGAGCAGTTCTTC. Protein product: CASSRQTLRGSNEQFF.

This clone was seen a handful of times. J is TRBJ1-5 and V is TRBV28; 7 nucleotides line up with TRBD1. Looked up from germline, CDR1 is MDHEN and CDR2 is SYDVKM. Trimming at V came to 2 bases and at J to 6 bases, leaving 7 bases not matched to a gene. The CDR3 runs to 15 residues. DNA for the CDR3: TGTGCCAGCAGTTTACAGGGGGTTGTCCTTCAGCCCCAGCATTTT. Protein: CASSLQGVVLQPQHF. The full variable domain, its missing parts supplied by reference TRBV28 and TRBJ1-5, is DVKVTQSSRYLVKRTGEKVFLECVQDMDHENMFWYRQDPGLGLRLIYFSYDVKMKEKGDIPEGYSVSREKKERFSLILESASTNQTSMYLCASSLQGVVLQPQHFGDGTRLSIL.

This sequence joins TRBV9 and TRBJ1-1; 8 bases line up with TRBD1. Trimming took 7 bases from V and 0 from J; bases not matched to a gene: 8. The CDR3 loop spans 15 amino acids. Germline V gene data show CDR1 as SGDLS and CDR2 as YYNGEE. CDR3 bases: TGTGCCAGCGGCCCACAGGGGGAATTGAACACTGAAGCTTTCTTT. This sequence encodes CASGPQGELNTEAFF.

The CDR3 coding sequence is TGCGCCAGCAGCTTGGGACTAGCCAAAGAGACCCAGTACTTC. Translated, it gives CASSLGLAKETQYF. This chain joins TRBV5-1 and TRBJ2-5; 7 bases agree with TRBD2. In germline, CDR1 is SGHRS, CDR2 YFSETQ. Trimming took 0 bases from V and 3 from J; bases not matched to a gene: 2. The CDR3 contains 14 residues. Full variable domain (rest looked up from reference TRBV5-1 and TRBJ2-5): KAGVTQTPRYLIKTRGQQVTLSCSPISGHRSVSWYQQTPGQGLQFLFEYFSETQRNKGNFPGRFSGRQFSNSRSEMNVSTLELGDSALYLCASSLGLAKETQYFGPGTRLLVL.

The rearrangement uses TRBV7-9 and TRBJ1-6, with D maybe TRBD1 (5 bases). CDR1 is SEHNR, CDR2 FQNEAQ, per germline (reference sequence). CDR3 length: 16 residues. The V end was cut by 1 base, the J end by 7 bases, with 14 bases between. CDR3: CASSLVIREGNSPLHF. The CDR3 bases are TGTGCCAGCAGCTTAGTTATCCGGGAGGGGAATTCACCCCTCCACTTT.

This chain links TRBV7-9 with TRBJ2-5; D gene unclear. V was shortened by 1 base and J by 5 bases, with 14 bases between the two germline ends. CDR1 is SEHNR, CDR2 FQNEAQ, per germline (reference sequence). The CDR3 extends over 15 amino acids. The CDR3 loop is CASSLVPTYGETQYF. In DNA form, the CDR3 reads TGTGCCAGCAGCTTAGTACCGACGTACGGGGAGACCCAGTACTTC. Full variable domain (outside the CDR3, taken from reference TRBV7-9 and TRBJ2-5): DTGVSQNPRHKITKRGQNVTFRCDPISEHNRLYWYRQTLGQGPEFLTYFQNEAQLEKSRLLSDRFSAERPKGSFSTLEIQRTEQGDSAMYLCASSLVPTYGETQYFGPGTRLLVL.

This clone has just one count. The chain couples TRBV5-5 to TRBJ2-7, with D possibly matching TRBD2 (5 bases). Germline CDR1 and CDR2: SGHKS and YYEKEE (reference sequence). This CDR3 contains 14 residues. The germline V and J ends were trimmed by 1 base and 5 bases, with 13 bases remaining between them. The CDR3 DNA reads as TGTGCCAGCAGCTTGTGGACGGACTTGAACGAGCAGTACTTC. Translating it yields CASSLWTDLNEQYF. The variable domain in full, with the rest retrieved from reference TRBV5-5 and TRBJ2-7, is DAGVTQSPTHLIKTRGQQVTLRCSPISGHKSVSWYQQVLGQGPQFIFQYYEKEERGRGNFPDRFSARQFPNYSSELNVNALLLGDSALYLCASSLWTDLNEQYFGPGTRLTVT.

The rearrangement links TRBV7-9 to TRBJ1-2; 9 nucleotides match TRBD1. CDR1 is SEHNR and CDR2 is FQNEAQ in the germline V gene (reference sequence). V lost 5 bases to trimming and J lost 6 bases; unmatched junction nucleotides: 13. This CDR3 has 16 residues. The CDR3 protein is CASSDPGQGRRNGYTF. CDR3 nucleotide sequence: TGTGCCAGCAGCGATCCGGGACAGGGAAGAAGGAATGGCTACACCTTC. The full variable domain, rest sourced from reference TRBV7-9 and TRBJ1-2, is DTGVSQNPRHKITKRGQNVTFRCDPISEHNRLYWYRQTLGQGPEFLTYFQNEAQLEKSRLLSDRFSAERPKGSFSTLEIQRTEQGDSAMYLCASSDPGQGRRNGYTFGSGTRLTVV.